This TCR beta chain was profiled in a study of cytomegalovirus exposure and HLA in healthy donors. CDR3 length equals 15 residues. CDR1 is SGHDT and CDR2 is YYEEEE in the germline V gene. Germline trimming cut 4 bases from V and 8 bases from J; bases unmatched to any gene: 11. Here immunoSEQ multiplex PCR was the method, and the copy in TCRdb shows in-frame clones only, minus some. In the table there are more than 250,000 clones, 80% to 90% of which are singletons. Study-level points and caveats: In the roughly 130 validation repertoires, a later analysis found that first-cohort TCR clusters tended to co-occur.

On this clone itself: Its antigen remains unidentified.

Sequencing was performed on PBMCs. The chain links TRBV5-6 to TRBJ1-4; 7 nucleotides match TRBD1. This clonotype originated in a woman aged 18-29 years in good health and CMV-seronegative. In nucleotides, the CDR3 is TGTGCCAGCAGCGCGGTACAGGGGTCGGGAGAAAAACTGTTTTTT. This gives the protein CASSAVQGSGEKLFF.